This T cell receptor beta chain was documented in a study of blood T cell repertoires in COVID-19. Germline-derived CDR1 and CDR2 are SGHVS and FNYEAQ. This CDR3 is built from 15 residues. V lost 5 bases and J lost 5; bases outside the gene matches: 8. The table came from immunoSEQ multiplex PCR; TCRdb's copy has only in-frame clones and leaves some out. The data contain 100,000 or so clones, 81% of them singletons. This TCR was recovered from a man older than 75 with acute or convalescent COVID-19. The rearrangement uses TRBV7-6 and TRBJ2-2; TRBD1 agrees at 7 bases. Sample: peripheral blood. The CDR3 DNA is TGTGCCAGCAGCCAACAGACAGGGAGAACCGGGGAGCTGTTTTTT. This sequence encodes CASSQQTGRTGELFF. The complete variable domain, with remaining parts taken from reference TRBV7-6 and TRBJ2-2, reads GAGVSQSPRYKVTKRGQDVALRCDPISGHVSLYWYRQALGQGPEFLTYFNYEAQQDKSGLPNDRFSAERPEGSISTLTIQRTEQRDSAMYRCASSQQTGRTGELFFGEGSRLTVL.